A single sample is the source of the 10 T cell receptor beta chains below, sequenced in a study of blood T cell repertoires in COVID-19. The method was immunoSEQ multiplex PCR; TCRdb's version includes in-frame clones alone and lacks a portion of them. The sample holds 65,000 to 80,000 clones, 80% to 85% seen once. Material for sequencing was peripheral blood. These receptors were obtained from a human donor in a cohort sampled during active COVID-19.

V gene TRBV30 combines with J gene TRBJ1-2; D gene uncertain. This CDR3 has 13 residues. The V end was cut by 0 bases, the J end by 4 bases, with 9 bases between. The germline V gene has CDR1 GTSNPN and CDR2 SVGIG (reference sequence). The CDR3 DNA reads TGTGCCTGGAGTGTACTCCGATCCTATGGCTACACCTTC. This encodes CAWSVLRSYGYTF.

The CDR3 sequence is CASSEDQGADGYTF. CDR3 sequence (DNA): TGCGCCAGCAGCGAGGACCAGGGGGCAGATGGCTACACCTTC. The rearrangement joins TRBV5-1 to TRBJ1-2, with 8 bases matching TRBD1. CDR3 length equals 14 residues. The V gene end was trimmed by 4 bases and the J gene end by 6 bases; junction bases not matched to a gene: 8. Germline V lookup: CDR1 SGHRS, CDR2 YFSETQ.

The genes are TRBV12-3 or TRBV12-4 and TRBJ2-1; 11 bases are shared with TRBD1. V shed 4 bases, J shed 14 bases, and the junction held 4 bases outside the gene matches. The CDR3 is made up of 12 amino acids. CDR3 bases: TGTGCCAGCAGTTCACCGGGACAGGGGGAGTTCTTC. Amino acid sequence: CASSSPGQGEFF.

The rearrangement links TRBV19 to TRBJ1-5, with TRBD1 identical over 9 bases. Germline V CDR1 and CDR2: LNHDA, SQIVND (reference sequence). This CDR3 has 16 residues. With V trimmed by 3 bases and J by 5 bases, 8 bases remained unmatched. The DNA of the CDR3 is TGTGCCAGTAGTATTCCTCTGGACAGGGGAGATCAGCCCCAGCATTTT. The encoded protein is CASSIPLDRGDQPQHF.

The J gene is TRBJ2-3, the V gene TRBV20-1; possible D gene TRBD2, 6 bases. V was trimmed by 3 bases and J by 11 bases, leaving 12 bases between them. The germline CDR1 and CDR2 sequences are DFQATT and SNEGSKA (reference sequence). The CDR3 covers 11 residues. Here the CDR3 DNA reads TGCAGTGCTAGGGCATACGGGGGGCAGTATTTT. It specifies CSARAYGGQYF.

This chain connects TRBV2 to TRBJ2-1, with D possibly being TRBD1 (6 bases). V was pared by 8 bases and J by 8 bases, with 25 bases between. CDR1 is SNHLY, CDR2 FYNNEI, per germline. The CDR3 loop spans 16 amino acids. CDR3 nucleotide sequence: TGTGCCAGCGGCGGCGGGCTTTGGGCAGGGGTGGATGAGCAGTTCTTC. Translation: CASGGGLWAGVDEQFF.

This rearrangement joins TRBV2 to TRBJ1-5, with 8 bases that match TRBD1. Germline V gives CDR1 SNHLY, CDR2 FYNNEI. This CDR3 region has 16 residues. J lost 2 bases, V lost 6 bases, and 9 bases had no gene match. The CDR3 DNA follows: TGTGCCAGCAGCCCCCACAGGGGGAGGGGCAATCAGCCCCAGCATTTT. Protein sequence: CASSPHRGRGNQPQHF.

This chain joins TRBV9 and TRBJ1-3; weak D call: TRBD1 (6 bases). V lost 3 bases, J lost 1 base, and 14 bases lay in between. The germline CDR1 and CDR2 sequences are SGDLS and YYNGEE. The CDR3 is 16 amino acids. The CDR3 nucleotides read TGTGCCAGCAGCGCCTACCACACAGGGTCTGGAAACACCATATATTTT. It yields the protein CASSAYHTGSGNTIYF.

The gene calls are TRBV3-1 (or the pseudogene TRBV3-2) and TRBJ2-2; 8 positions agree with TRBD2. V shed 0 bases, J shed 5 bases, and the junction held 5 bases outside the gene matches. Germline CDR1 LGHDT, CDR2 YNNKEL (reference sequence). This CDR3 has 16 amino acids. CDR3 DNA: TGTGCCAGCAGCCAAGATTCCCGGGGGGGTACCGGGGAGCTGTTTTTT. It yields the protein CASSQDSRGGTGELFF.

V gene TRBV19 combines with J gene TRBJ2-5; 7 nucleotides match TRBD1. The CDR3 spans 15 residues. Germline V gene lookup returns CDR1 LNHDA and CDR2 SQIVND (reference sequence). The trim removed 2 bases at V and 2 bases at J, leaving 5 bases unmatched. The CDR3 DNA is TGTGCCAGTAGTATAACCGGGACAGCACAAGAGACCCAGTACTTC. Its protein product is CASSITGTAQETQYF.